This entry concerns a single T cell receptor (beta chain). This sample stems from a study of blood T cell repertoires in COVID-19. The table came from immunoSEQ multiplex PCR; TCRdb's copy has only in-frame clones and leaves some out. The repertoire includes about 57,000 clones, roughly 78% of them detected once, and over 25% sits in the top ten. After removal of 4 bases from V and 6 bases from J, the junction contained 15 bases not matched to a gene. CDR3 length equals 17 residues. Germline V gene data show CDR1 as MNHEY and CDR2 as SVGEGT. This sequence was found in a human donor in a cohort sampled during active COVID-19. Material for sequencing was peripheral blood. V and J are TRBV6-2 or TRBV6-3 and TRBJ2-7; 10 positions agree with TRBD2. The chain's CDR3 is CASSSPTAGGRAREQYF. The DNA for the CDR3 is TGTGCCAGCAGTTCCCCAACAGCGGGAGGGCGGGCCCGCGAGCAGTACTTC.